These 5 T cell receptor beta chains were all obtained from the same sample, sequenced in a study of cytomegalovirus exposure and HLA in healthy donors. Vbeta (60) and Jbeta (13) primers were used in the PCR. Sequenced by immunoSEQ multiplex PCR; TCRdb stores in-frame clones only, minus some. The sample includes 120,000 or so clones, approximately 75% of them seen just once. The sequenced material came from PBMCs. These receptors came from a young man in good health and CMV-seronegative.

This clone has more than one count but fewer than ten. The chain recombines TRBV9 with TRBJ1-2, with 7 bases matching TRBD1. Losses at the gene ends were 2 bases for V and 5 bases for J; bases not matched to a gene: 18. Germline lookup yields CDR1 SGDLS and CDR2 YYNGEE. The CDR3 has 18 residues. As DNA, the CDR3 is TGTGCCAGCAGCGTCAAACAGGGGCTCCCAGGTTTATGGTATGGCTACACCTTC. This translates into CASSVKQGLPGLWYGYTF.

The chain joins TRBV27 to TRBJ1-4, with 10 bases lining up with TRBD1. The CDR3 covers 13 residues. The V segment lost 10 bases and the J segment 6 bases; nucleotides outside the gene matches: 5. CDR1 and CDR2 (germline): MNHEY, SMNVEV (reference sequence). CDR3 bases: TGTGCCATCGAAGGACAGGGGGATGAAAAACTGTTTTTT. Protein sequence: CAIEGQGDEKLFF.

This chain joins TRBV9 and TRBJ1-2, with 7 bases identical to TRBD1. The CDR3 consists of 15 residues. Per the germline V gene, CDR1 is SGDLS and CDR2 is YYNGEE. V lost 4 bases, J lost 6 bases, and 12 bases stayed unmatched. CDR3 amino acids: CASSPRNEGANGYTF. The CDR3 DNA reads as TGTGCCAGCAGCCCCCGAAACGAGGGGGCCAATGGCTACACCTTC. The full variable domain, rest sourced from reference TRBV9 and TRBJ1-2, is DSGVTQTPKHLITATGQRVTLRCSPRSGDLSVYWYQQSLDQGLQFLIQYYNGEERAKGNILERFSAQQFPDLHSELNLSSLELGDSALYFCASSPRNEGANGYTFGSGTRLTVV.

As DNA, the CDR3 is TGTGCCAGCAGACCGGACAGGGTAAACACTGAAGCTTTCTTT. This translates into CASRPDRVNTEAFF. J is TRBJ1-1 and V is TRBV6-6, with 8 bases matching TRBD1. The CDR3 has 14 amino acids. The V gene end was trimmed by 6 bases and the J gene end by 2 bases; junction bases not matched to a gene: 5. Germline V gene sequence: CDR1 MNHNY, CDR2 SVGAGI (reference sequence).

This chain uses TRBV5-1 with TRBJ2-7; TRBD1 aligns across 10 bases. Germline CDR1 is SGHRS and CDR2 is YFSETQ. Trimming cost V 2 bases and J 4 bases; bases outside gene matches: 3. There are 14 residues in the CDR3. The CDR3 DNA sequence: TGCGCCAGCAGCTTCGGGACAGGGGTATACGAGCAGTACTTC. Protein: CASSFGTGVYEQYF.